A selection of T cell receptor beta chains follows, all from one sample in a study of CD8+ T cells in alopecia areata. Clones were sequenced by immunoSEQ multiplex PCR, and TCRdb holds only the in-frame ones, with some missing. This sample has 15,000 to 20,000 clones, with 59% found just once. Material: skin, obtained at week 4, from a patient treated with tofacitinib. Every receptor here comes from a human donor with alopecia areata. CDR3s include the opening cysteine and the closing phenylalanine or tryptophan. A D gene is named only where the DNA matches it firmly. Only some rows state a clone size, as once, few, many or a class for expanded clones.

CASSESPSGVWGSNTQYF	TGTGCCAGCAGTGAGAGCCCGTCCGGTGTTTGGGGTTCGAATACGCAGTATTTT	TRBJ2-3	-	TRBV6-4	-	18
CASSQGVTNYGYTF	TGTGCCAGCAGCCAAGGGGTGACTAACTATGGCTACACCTTC	TRBJ1-2	-	TRBV14	-	14
CSAEGTGGNEQFF	TGCAGCGCTGAGGGGACAGGGGGTAATGAGCAGTTCTTC	TRBJ2-1	-	TRBV29-1	TRBD1	13
CASSDTGTIAKNIQYF	TGTGCCAGCAGTGACACAGGGACCATAGCCAAAAACATTCAGTACTTC	TRBJ2-4	-	TRBV6-1	-	16
CASSYGGLPEAFF	TGTGCCAGCAGTTACGGAGGGCTCCCTGAAGCTTTCTTT	TRBJ1-1	-	TRBV6-5	-	13
CATRLDFRGEQYF	TGTGCCACCCGACTGGACTTCCGCGGCGAGCAGTACTTC	TRBJ2-7	-	TRBV6-5	-	13
CASRSGTGTYEQYF	TGTGCCAGCAGATCCGGGACAGGGACCTACGAGCAGTACTTC	TRBJ2-7	few	TRBV6-1	TRBD1	14
CASSDNYEQYF	TGTGCCAGCTCAGACAACTACGAGCAGTACTTC	TRBJ2-7	-	TRBV18	-	11
CASSTQGASYEQYF	TGTGCCAGTAGTACACAGGGGGCCTCCTACGAGCAGTACTTC	TRBJ2-7	-	TRBV19	TRBD1	14
CASRRTEEPNYGYTF	TGTGCCAGCAGACGGACAGAGGAGCCCAACTATGGCTACACCTTC	TRBJ1-2	few	TRBV6-5	-	15
CASSTGGTQYF	TGTGCCAGCAGCACGGGGGGGACGCAGTATTTT	TRBJ2-3	-	TRBV9	TRBD2	11
CAISDGTREGQPQHF	TGTGCCATCAGTGATGGAACCCGGGAGGGGCAGCCCCAGCATTTT	TRBJ1-5	-	TRBV10-3	-	15
CASSLGGALLQGQYF	TGCGCCAGCAGCTTGGGGGGAGCCCTCTTGCAGGGGCAGTACTTC	TRBJ2-7	-	TRBV5-1	-	15
CASSRDRGTGELFF	TGTGCCAGCAGTAGGGACAGGGGAACCGGGGAGCTGTTTTTT	TRBJ2-2	-	TRBV6-5	TRBD1	14
CASSFSTGGSYNEQFF	TGTGCCAGCAGCTTCAGCACAGGGGGCTCCTACAATGAGCAGTTCTTC	TRBJ2-1	-	TRBV5-5	TRBD1	16
CASSRHSFTFF	TGCGCCAGCAGCCGCCACTCATTTACGTTCTTC	TRBJ2-1	few	TRBV4-1	-	11
CASSLGPDYEQYF	TGTGCCAGCAGCTTAGGACCAGACTACGAGCAGTACTTC	TRBJ2-7	-	TRBV7-2	-	13
CASSSGPGQGRDGYTF	TGCGCCAGCAGCTCCGGACCGGGGCAAGGGAGAGATGGCTACACCTTC	TRBJ1-2	-	TRBV4-1	-	16
CATQGVSDSNQPQHF	TGTGCCACCCAAGGGGTGAGTGATAGCAATCAGCCCCAGCATTTT	TRBJ1-5	-	TRBV6-5	-	15
CAWINSGGVYNEQFF	TGTGCCTGGATTAACAGCGGGGGGGTCTACAATGAGCAGTTCTTC	TRBJ2-1	-	TRBV30	TRBD2	15
CASSITLGQGEGTGELFF	TGTGCCAGTAGTATAACCCTCGGACAGGGGGAGGGTACCGGGGAGCTGTTTTTT	TRBJ2-2	-	TRBV19	TRBD1	18
CASSLRRGTGELFF	TGTGCCAGTAGCCTCAGAAGGGGTACCGGGGAGCTGTTTTTT	TRBJ2-2	-	TRBV19	-	14
CASSLAGVRKGTQYF	TGTGCCAGCAGCTTAGCCGGGGTTCGAAAAGGTACGCAGTATTTT	TRBJ2-3	-	TRBV13	-	15
CASSWGQSSGNTIYF	TGTGCCAGCAGTTGGGGACAGTCCTCTGGAAACACCATATATTTT	TRBJ1-3	-	TRBV6-6	TRBD1	15
CASSSGLPEVDTQYF	TGCGCCAGCAGCTCGGGACTACCGGAGGTAGATACGCAGTATTTT	TRBJ2-3	few	TRBV5-1	TRBD2	15
CASSLDMESSYEQYF	TGTGCCAGCAGCTTAGACATGGAGAGCTCCTACGAGCAGTACTTC	TRBJ2-7	-	TRBV7-9	-	15
CATSRARAGTTYNEQFF	TGTGCCACCAGCAGAGCCCGGGCCGGGACTACGTACAATGAGCAGTTCTTC	TRBJ2-1	few	TRBV15	TRBD2	17
CASSIWGPTGAGTEAFF	TGTGCCAGTAGTATATGGGGCCCTACAGGGGCCGGGACTGAAGCTTTCTTT	TRBJ1-1	-	TRBV19	TRBD1	17
CASSQEGATDTEAFF	TGTGCCAGCAGCCAAGAGGGGGCCACGGACACTGAAGCTTTCTTT	TRBJ1-1	-	TRBV4-2	-	15
CASSFLDRSPTDTQYF	TGTGCCAGCAGTTTTCTTGACCGGAGTCCCACAGATACGCAGTATTTT	TRBJ2-3	-	TRBV28	-	16
CSVDAGKDTQYF	TGCAGCGTTGACGCTGGGAAGGATACGCAGTATTTT	TRBJ2-3	-	TRBV29-1	-	12
CASSRPGQGNSPLHF	TGTGCCAGCAGCCGACCGGGACAGGGTAATTCACCCCTCCACTTT	TRBJ1-6	-	TRBV4-2	TRBD1	15
CATSRDGGIGEQFF	TGTGCCACCAGCAGAGATGGAGGGATCGGTGAGCAGTTCTTC	TRBJ2-1	-	TRBV15	-	14
CASSPAIGGSYNEQFF	TGTGCTAGCAGCCCCGCTATCGGGGGCTCCTACAATGAGCAGTTCTTC	TRBJ2-1	medium-sized	TRBV7-7	-	16
CASRPDRVSTYEQYF	TGCGCCAGCAGACCTGACAGGGTATCTACCTACGAGCAGTACTTC	TRBJ2-7	-	TRBV4-1	TRBD1	15
CSPGQGSEQYF	TGCAGTCCGGGACAGGGCAGCGAGCAGTACTTC	TRBJ2-7	few	TRBV20-1	TRBD1	11
CASSISGGRSPLHF	TGTGCCAGTAGTATTTCGGGGGGCCGATCACCCCTCCACTTT	TRBJ1-6	-	TRBV19	-	14
CASSVAGSQETQYF	TGTGCCAGCAGCGTAGCTGGGTCTCAAGAGACCCAGTACTTC	TRBJ2-5	large	TRBV9	-	14
CASRITGTGLHEQYF	TGTGCCAGCAGAATTACCGGGACAGGACTCCACGAGCAGTACTTC	TRBJ2-7	once	TRBV27	TRBD1	15
CASKTTGGESAFF	TGCGCCAGCAAGACGACGGGGGGCGAATCAGCTTTCTTT	TRBJ1-1	few	TRBV4-1	-	13
CASSSTGTAYGYTF	TGTGCCAGCAGCTCCACCGGGACAGCCTATGGCTACACCTTC	TRBJ1-2	few	TRBV7-2	TRBD1	14
CASSVVLQAPRQAITEAFF	TGTGCCAGCAGCGTAGTTCTCCAGGCGCCACGACAGGCTATCACTGAAGCTTTCTTT	TRBJ1-1	-	TRBV9	-	19
CAISGTSGGAQETQYF	TGTGCCATCAGTGGGACTAGCGGGGGGGCCCAAGAGACCCAGTACTTC	TRBJ2-5	few	TRBV10-3	TRBD2	16
CASSLSFGSGANVLTF	TGTGCCAGCAGTTTATCATTTGGCTCTGGGGCCAACGTCCTGACTTTC	TRBJ2-6	-	TRBV27	-	16
CASMRLAGGSYNEQFF	TGTGCCAGCATGAGACTAGCGGGGGGCTCCTACAATGAGCAGTTCTTC	TRBJ2-1	-	TRBV27	TRBD2	16
CASSLSKGRETQYF	TGTGCCAGCAGTTTATCGAAGGGTAGGGAGACCCAGTACTTC	TRBJ2-5	few	TRBV27	-	14
CASSLNSNYGYTF	TGTGCCAGCAGTTTAAACAGCAACTATGGCTACACCTTC	TRBJ1-2	few	TRBV27	-	13
CASSVVAGNGITDTQYF	TGTGCCAGCAGCGTAGTCGCAGGGAACGGGATTACAGATACGCAGTATTTT	TRBJ2-3	-	TRBV9	-	17
CASSPKGPREQYF	TGTGCCAGTAGTCCAAAGGGACCGAGGGAGCAGTACTTC	TRBJ2-7	-	TRBV19	-	13
CAWKYGTGELFF	TGTGCCTGGAAGTACGGTACCGGGGAGCTGTTTTTT	TRBJ2-2	few	TRBV30	-	12